This T cell receptor beta chain was identified during a study of T cell responses to AZD1222 COVID-19 vaccine. Using immunoSEQ multiplex PCR, the repertoire was profiled, and TCRdb retains in-frame clones only, with some absent. The table shows fewer than 200,000 clones, with roughly 89% occurring only once. This CDR3 region has 16 residues. CDR1 is KGHSH and CDR2 is LQKENI in the germline V gene. The V end was cut by 2 bases, the J end by 4 bases, with 17 bases between. The V call is TRBV18, the J call TRBJ1-1; maybe TRBD1 (5 bases). The sequencing used peripheral blood, collected 28 days after the second AZD1222 dose. The TCR originated in an adult who received the AZD1222 COVID-19 vaccine. The CDR3, as DNA: TGTGCCAGCTCACCAGGGGACGGAGGATGGAGCACTGAAGCTTTCTTT. Residues: CASSPGDGGWSTEAFF.